Sequencing of this TCR beta chain was carried out in a study of human T cells and chemical hapten exposure. Study details: Patches with 0.01% DPC went on the upper back, and the tests were read at 6 days.

The time point was: pre-sensitization, week 0. Treatment defined: therapeutic diphenylcyclopropenone sensitization with weekly scalp DPC. People who gave samples had alopecia, were 18 to 70 years old, and were suitable for DPC. Using its own MiXCR run on the RACE reads, TCRdb lists one record per CDR3 protein. The data show approximately 260,000 distinct CDR3 sequences, with around 7.7% seen just once and roughly 1.2% held by the top ten. V gave up 6 bases and J gave up 6 bases; unmatched junction bases: 7. Germline V lookup: CDR1 MDHEN, CDR2 SYDVKM. The length of the CDR3 is 17 residues. There are many counts of this clonotype.

The sample here was whole blood, taken in connection with sensitization to the hapten diphenylcyclopropenone (DPC). This clonotype originated in a man aged 18 to 35 with alopecia areata. Some clones in this sample may be carry-over from other donors' samples. V is TRBV28 and J is TRBJ2-2, with 16 bases identical to TRBD2. As DNA, the CDR3 is TGTGCCAGCAGCCCGGGACTAGCGGGGGGGCTGGCCGGGGAGCTGTTTTTT. This encodes CASSPGLAGGLAGELFF.